This TCR beta chain derives from a study of blood T cell repertoires in COVID-19. Study-wide background: Collection of acute and convalescent COVID-19 samples took place in the United States, Italy and Spain.

With 2 bases removed from V and 9 bases from J, the gap between germline ends came to 18 bases. Germline V CDR1 and CDR2: MNHEY, SVGAGI. The CDR3 consists of 15 residues. Clones were sequenced by immunoSEQ multiplex PCR, and TCRdb holds only the in-frame ones, with some missing. The repertoire includes approximately 260,000 clones, about 87% of them detected once, and around 7.8% sits in the top ten. The sample consisted of peripheral blood. This rearrangement joins TRBV6-5 to TRBJ2-3; maybe TRBD1 (6 bases). The receptor was derived from a human donor in a cohort sampled during active COVID-19. The CDR3 DNA reads as TGTGCCAGCAGTTACGGTGGACAGCCAAGGGAGACGCAGTATTTT. Protein: CASSYGGQPRETQYF.